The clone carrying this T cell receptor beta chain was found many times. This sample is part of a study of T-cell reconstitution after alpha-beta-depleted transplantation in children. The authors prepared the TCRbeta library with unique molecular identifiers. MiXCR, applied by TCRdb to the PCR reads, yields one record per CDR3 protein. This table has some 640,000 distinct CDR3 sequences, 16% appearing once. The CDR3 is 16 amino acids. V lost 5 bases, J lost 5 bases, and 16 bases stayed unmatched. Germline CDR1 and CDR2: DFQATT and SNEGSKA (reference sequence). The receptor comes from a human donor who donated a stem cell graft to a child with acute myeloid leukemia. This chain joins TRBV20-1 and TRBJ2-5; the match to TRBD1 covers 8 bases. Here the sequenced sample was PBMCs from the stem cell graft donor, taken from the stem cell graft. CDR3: CSASRQGSDMRETQYF. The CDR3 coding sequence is TGCAGTGCTTCCCGACAGGGGTCTGATATGAGGGAGACCCAGTACTTC.